This TCR beta chain appears in the sequencing data of a study of siplizumab effects on memory and regulatory T cells. General observations from the study: The average Treg-derived proportion among mappable alloreactive CD4+ clones was roughly 69% with siplizumab versus around 26% in controls. Proliferating CD4+ or CD8+ clones, roughly 75-97% of them, lacked an assignable naive or memory phenotype. A significant reduction in alloreactive sequences traceable to unstimulated CD4+ memory cells was produced by siplizumab.

Around 100,000 TCR templates per sample were sequenced. Clones were sequenced by immunoSEQ multiplex PCR, and TCRdb holds only the in-frame ones, with some missing. The sample lists about 100,000 clones; 94% were seen once. Concerning this clone itself: Its cognate antigen is unknown.

The CDR3 contains 14 residues. Germline CDR1 is MNHEY and CDR2 is SMNVEV (reference sequence). V was pared by 3 bases and J by 3 bases, with 8 bases between. Sequences were obtained from Tregs sorted from blood. The sequence was collected from a human donor in good health. V gene TRBV27 combines with J gene TRBJ2-2, with D possibly TRBD1 on 6 matching bases. The CDR3 DNA is TGTGCCAGCAGTTTGAGGGGGTACACCGGGGAGCTGTTTTTT. Its translation is CASSLRGYTGELFF.